Presented here are 5 T cell receptor beta chains from one specimen sequenced in a study of CD8 T cells in ankylosing spondylitis. The antigens of these receptors remain unknown. Study-level results: In ankylosing spondylitis blood, a motif of fewer than 10 highly homologous TCR beta variants appeared characteristic.

In TCRdb, the 5' RACE reads were re-called with MiXCR into one record per CDR3 protein. Of about 700,000 distinct CDR3 sequences listed, around 20% are singletons. The specimen sequenced was blood, either unsorted or a sorted T cell fraction (not recorded which). The receptors were sampled from a male donor with ankylosing spondylitis.

The CDR3 spells CAISAGTELYEQYF. Written as DNA, the CDR3 is TGTGCCATCAGTGCGGGGACGGAGCTCTACGAGCAGTACTTC. This chain links TRBV10-3 with TRBJ2-7; D may correspond to TRBD1 or TRBD2 (5 bases each). Germline CDR1 is ENHRY and CDR2 is SYGVKD. This CDR3 contains 14 residues. Trimming pared 4 bases from V and 3 bases from J, leaving 13 bases between.

The chain joins TRBV20-1 to TRBJ2-1; 10 bases align to TRBD2. The CDR3 runs to 13 residues. Germline assignment: CDR1 DFQATT and CDR2 SNEGSKA (reference sequence). V lost 3 bases and J lost 9; bases outside the gene matches: 5. The CDR3 sequence is CSASLAGVGEQFF. As DNA, the CDR3 is TGCAGTGCTAGTCTAGCGGGAGTGGGTGAGCAGTTCTTC.

This clonotype was seen only once. V is TRBV4-3 and J is TRBJ1-5; D gene unclear. The ends were cut back, 0 bases at V and 3 bases at J, with 9 bases in the middle. The CDR3 length is 15 residues. CDR1 LGHNA and CDR2 YSLEER come from the germline V gene. The CDR3 loop reads CASSQDRENNQPQHF. The CDR3 DNA sequence: TGCGCCAGCAGCCAAGATAGGGAAAACAATCAGCCCCAGCATTTT.

This sequence joins TRBV20-1 and TRBJ2-7; TRBD2 matches 9 bases. J lost 3 bases, V lost 3 bases, and 6 bases had no gene match. The length of the CDR3 is 14 residues. Germline V CDR1 and CDR2: DFQATT, SNEGSKA (reference sequence). This chain's CDR3 is CSASVLAGYYEQYF. DNA for the CDR3: TGCAGTGCTAGCGTCCTAGCGGGGTACTACGAGCAGTACTTC.

Points on this clonotype: A much larger clone differs by one base, so this may be a read error. V gene TRBV29-1 combines with J gene TRBJ2-7; possible D gene TRBD1, 6 bases. CDR3 length: 13 residues. CDR1 SQVTM and CDR2 ANQGSEA come from the germline V gene. The CDR3 DNA reads TGCAGCGTTGTTGGCAGGGGATTCTACGAGCAGTGCTTC. It yields the protein CSVVGRGFYEQCF.